These 17 T cell receptor beta chains were all obtained from the same sample, sequenced in a study of beta chain features in type 1 diabetes (dated by TCRdb to 2017 to 2018). Overall study outcomes, separate from this receptor: In all four CD4+ subsets, TCRB CDR3 length was moderately but significantly shorter in type 1 diabetes patients.

Libraries were prepared through the immunoSEQ multiplex PCR assay. The entire amount of isolated RNA was reverse transcribed using the High Capacity cDNA Reverse Transcription Kit, so the sequenced TCRB transcripts were expressed ones. The table was pulled from immuneACCESS by TCRdb, which kept in-frame rearrangements only. Such tables lose some clones; where checked, under half of the loss comes from unresolved V genes, and the rest has no known cause. A total of 300,000 or so clones appear in this sample, around 9.7% of them only once. Around 1% of the sample lies in the top ten. These TCRs' antigens remain unknown. Sequencing was carried out using central memory CD4+ T cells from blood. The receptor set was obtained from a man aged 25 to 45 with type 1 diabetes.

Many counts were recorded for this clone. The genes are TRBV9 and TRBJ2-1, with unresolved D. Trimming took off 6 bases at V and 7 bases at J, with 11 bases between the two ends. The CDR3 has 12 residues. Germline CDR1 is SGDLS and CDR2 is YYNGEE. This CDR3 reads CASTRSGNEQFF. CDR3 nucleotides: TGTGCCAGCACCCGCAGTGGAAATGAGCAGTTCTTC.

This chain links TRBV5-8 with TRBJ2-6; D unclear. CDR3 size: 14 residues. The germline gives CDR1 SGHTS, CDR2 YDEGEE. The ends were cut back, 3 bases at V and 2 bases at J, with 6 bases in the middle. The CDR3 sequence: CASSSQAGANVLTF. The CDR3 DNA reads TGTGCCAGCAGCTCCCAGGCTGGGGCCAACGTCCTGACTTTC.

This clone has a handful of counts. This sequence joins TRBV25-1 and TRBJ2-5; 8 nucleotides agree with TRBD2. The CDR3 spans 16 residues. Germline trimming cut 4 bases from V and 4 bases from J; bases unmatched to any gene: 11. Germline assignment: CDR1 MGHDK and CDR2 SYGVNS. Here the CDR3 DNA reads TGTGCCAGCAGTGGGACCGCGGGGGGCCTGGTAGAGACCCAGTACTTC. Its translation: CASSGTAGGLVETQYF.

This clone was recorded a few times. The chain recombines TRBV6-1 with TRBJ1-5; D is ambiguous. With 5 bases removed from V and 1 base from J, the gap between germline ends came to 9 bases. CDR1 and CDR2 from the germline V gene are MNHNS and SASEGT. The CDR3 extends over 14 amino acids. The CDR3 DNA reads TGTGCCAGCAGTAGCAGGTCAAGCAATCAGCCCCAGCATTTT. Translation: CASSSRSSNQPQHF.

This clone was seen a handful of times. The chain has TRBV30 and TRBJ2-3, with D perhaps assigned TRBD1 or TRBD2 (6 bases each). The CDR3 covers 15 residues. In germline, CDR1 is GTSNPN, CDR2 SVGIG (reference sequence). The V end lost 1 base, the J end lost 4 bases, and 15 bases lay between the germline ends. The CDR3 bases are TGTGCCTGGAGTGGGGCCGGGGGCGCGTCAGATACGCAGTATTTT. Translating gives CAWSGAGGASDTQYF.

This clone was seen a few times. The rearrangement joins TRBV4-3 to TRBJ2-3, with D perhaps matching TRBD1 or TRBD2 (6 bases each). The length of the CDR3 is 14 residues. CDR1 LGHNA and CDR2 YSLEER come from the germline V gene. Trimming took off 7 bases at V and 2 bases at J, with 13 bases between the two ends. Here the CDR3 DNA reads TGCGCCAGCACCGCCCGGGGGCTCACAGATACGCAGTATTTT. Encoded protein: CASTARGLTDTQYF.

The chain has TRBV7-9 and TRBJ1-1; D possibly corresponds to TRBD1 (5 bases). The CDR3 loop spans 12 amino acids. Germline CDR1 reads SEHNR; CDR2 reads FQNEAQ (reference sequence). V lost 8 bases and J 11 bases, leaving 18 bases between the germline ends. CDR3 in amino acids: CASGRVERQAFF. The CDR3 bases are TGTGCCAGCGGCCGTGTGGAACGACAGGCTTTCTTT. The full variable domain, in which reference TRBV7-9 and TRBJ1-1 provide the parts outside the CDR3, is DTGVSQNPRHKITKRGQNVTFRCDPISEHNRLYWYRQTLGQGPEFLTYFQNEAQLEKSRLLSDRFSAERPKGSFSTLEIQRTEQGDSAMYLCASGRVERQAFFGQGTRLTVV.

The chain has TRBV7-2 and TRBJ1-4; a possible D gene is TRBD1 (5 bases). V shed 1 base and J shed 12 bases, with 12 bases lying between them. The CDR3 runs to 13 residues. In germline, CDR1 is SGHTA, CDR2 FQGNSA. The chain's CDR3 is CASSLESVGQLFF. The CDR3, as DNA: TGTGCCAGCAGCTTAGAGTCTGTGGGACAACTGTTTTTT.

V gene TRBV7-2 combines with J gene TRBJ1-2, with D maybe TRBD1 (5 bases). CDR1 is SGHTA and CDR2 is FQGNSA in the germline V gene. The V end lost 2 bases, the J end lost 6 bases, and 10 bases lay between the germline ends. This CDR3 spans 13 amino acids. CDR3 DNA: TGTGCCAGCAGCTTAAACCAGGGCGATGGCTACACCTTC. Its translation: CASSLNQGDGYTF. Full variable domain (missing parts from reference TRBV7-2 and TRBJ1-2): GAGVSQSPSNKVTEKGKDVELRCDPISGHTALYWYRQSLGQGLEFLIYFQGNSAPDKSGLPSDRFSAERTGGSVSTLTIQRTQQEDSAVYLCASSLNQGDGYTFGSGTRLTVV.

The chain uses TRBV7-2 and TRBJ2-7, with unresolved D. Looked up from germline, CDR1 is SGHTA and CDR2 is FQGNSA. V lost 2 bases to trimming and J lost 12 bases, with 14 bases between them. The CDR3 has 12 residues. The CDR3 reads CASSLPDTSWYF. The DNA of the CDR3 is TGTGCCAGCAGCTTACCTGACACCTCGTGGTACTTC.

J is TRBJ2-7 and V is TRBV23-1; 9 bases fit TRBD1. TRBV23-1 has ORF status, its function being uncertain. The CDR3 loop spans 14 amino acids. Unmatched junction bases numbered 0, after V lost 1 base and J lost 2 bases. This CDR3 is CASSQWTGAYEQYF. CDR3 in DNA: TGCGCCAGCAGTCAATGGACAGGGGCCTACGAGCAGTACTTC.

CDR3 region: CASSLGGSTEAFF. CDR3 nucleotide sequence: TGTGCCAGCAGCTTGGGGGGATCCACTGAAGCTTTCTTT. The rearrangement uses TRBV13 and TRBJ1-1, with D possibly matching TRBD1 (5 bases). The CDR3 totals 13 residues. Germline CDR1 PRHDT, CDR2 FYEKMQ (reference sequence). Deletions cut 3 bases from V and 4 bases from J, with 9 bases between.

This clone appeared a few times. The genes are TRBV5-6 and TRBJ2-7; no clear D gene. Germline CDR1 reads SGHDT; CDR2 reads YYEEEE. Trimming left V 0 bases short and J 7 bases short, with 8 bases between. CDR3 size: 12 residues. CDR3 nucleotide sequence: TGTGCCAGCAGCTTGGCCCTCCGGGAGCAGTACTTC. Protein product: CASSLALREQYF.

In this sample, this clone turned up a few times. This chain links TRBV10-1 with TRBJ2-5, with 7 bases matching TRBD2. V lost 2 bases and J lost 1; bases outside the gene matches: 4. The germline CDR1 and CDR2 sequences are WNHNN and SYGVQD (reference sequence). The CDR3 has 15 residues. The chain's CDR3 is CASSERASGQETQYF. The CDR3, as DNA: TGCGCCAGCAGTGAGCGGGCTAGCGGCCAAGAGACCCAGTACTTC.

The V and J genes are TRBV11-2 and TRBJ2-3; D is perhaps TRBD1 (6 bases). CDR3 length equals 17 residues. V shed 1 base and J shed 0 bases, with 14 bases lying between them. In germline, CDR1 is SGHAT, CDR2 FQNNGV. The CDR3 nucleotides are TGTGCCAGCAGCTTAGGTTTGACAGGTCTAAGCACAGATACGCAGTATTTT. Translated, it gives CASSLGLTGLSTDTQYF.

The chain employs TRBV4-3 and TRBJ2-3, with D possibly matching TRBD2 (6 bases). The germline V and J ends were trimmed by 4 bases and 0 bases, with 20 bases remaining between them. The CDR3 has 18 residues. Germline CDR1 is LGHNA and CDR2 is YSLEER. Here the CDR3 DNA reads TGCGCCAGCAGCCGCCACCCCGGGACTGGAGGCAGCACAGATACGCAGTATTTT. This sequence encodes CASSRHPGTGGSTDTQYF.

The chain is built from TRBV6-6 and TRBJ1-2; D may be TRBD1 (6 bases). The CDR3 runs to 14 residues. The germline V gene encodes CDR1 MNHNY and CDR2 SVGAGI (reference sequence). The germline V and J ends were trimmed by 5 bases and 3 bases, with 13 bases remaining between them. The CDR3 DNA reads as TGTGCCAGCAGTACAGGGCAGGGAGACTATGGCTACACCTTC. This codes for CASSTGQGDYGYTF.